This paragraph covers one T cell receptor (beta chain) sequence. Produced via immunoSEQ multiplex PCR; TCRdb's table is partial and in-frame only. The sample has 100,000 to 150,000 clones, 70% to 90% seen once. The record originates from a study of blood T cell repertoires in COVID-19. Trimming removed 5 bases from V and 4 bases from J; junction bases left unmatched: 2. Germline V gene lookup returns CDR1 SGHTA and CDR2 FQGNSA. The CDR3 runs to 13 residues. The sequenced sample was peripheral blood. The source is a woman older than 75 with acute or convalescent COVID-19. The genes are TRBV7-2 and TRBJ2-7, with 10 bases identical to TRBD1. The CDR3 spells CASSMGQGYEQYF. CDR3 sequence (DNA): TGTGCCAGCAGCATGGGACAGGGGTACGAGCAGTACTTC.